The 16 T cell receptor beta chains listed next were all sequenced from one sample in a study of cytomegalovirus exposure and HLA in healthy donors. 13 Jbeta primers and 60 Vbeta primers were used for the PCR. Assay used: immunoSEQ multiplex PCR; TCRdb lists only in-frame clones, some missing. Listed are tens of thousands of clones; approximately 1.4% falls within the top ten. Sequencing was performed on PBMCs. These receptors were taken from a woman aged 55-70 years in good health and CMV-seronegative.

The chain is built from TRBV7-9 and TRBJ1-5; no reliable D call. Trimming stripped 0 bases from V and 2 bases from J, with 8 bases between. The CDR3 is made up of 15 amino acids. Germline V lookup: CDR1 SEHNR, CDR2 FQNEAQ (reference sequence). CDR3 in DNA: TGTGCCAGCAGCTTAGCGGACGGGGGCAATCAGCCCCAGCATTTT. Translation gives CASSLADGGNQPQHF.

The chain combines TRBV7-8 with TRBJ1-2, with TRBD1 matching 7 bases. The germline gives CDR1 SGHVS, CDR2 FQNEAQ. The V and J ends lost 5 bases and 0 bases, in that order; junction bases with no gene match: 6. CDR3 size: 15 residues. Written as DNA, the CDR3 is TGTGCCAGCAGCACAGGGACAGCCACTAACTATGGCTACACCTTC. Encoded protein: CASSTGTATNYGYTF.

V is TRBV28 and J is TRBJ2-5; TRBD1 matches 8 bases. Germline V gene lookup returns CDR1 MDHEN and CDR2 SYDVKM. This CDR3 is built from 11 residues. J gave up 14 bases and V 5 bases, and 7 bases lay outside the gene matches. The CDR3: CASSNRDRPYF. The DNA for the CDR3 is TGTGCCAGCAGTAACCGGGACAGGCCTTACTTC.

The chain joins TRBV28 to TRBJ1-1; D not certain. The V end lost 5 bases, the J end lost 2 bases, and 15 bases lay between the germline ends. The CDR3 has 15 amino acids. The germline V gene has CDR1 MDHEN and CDR2 SYDVKM. As DNA, the CDR3 is TGTGCCAGCAGTCTCTACAGTGAGGGAAACACTGAAGCTTTCTTT. Residues: CASSLYSEGNTEAFF. Full variable domain (missing parts from reference TRBV28 and TRBJ1-1): DVKVTQSSRYLVKRTGEKVFLECVQDMDHENMFWYRQDPGLGLRLIYFSYDVKMKEKGDIPEGYSVSREKKERFSLILESASTNQTSMYLCASSLYSEGNTEAFFGQGTRLTVV.

V usage is TRBV9 and J usage is TRBJ2-5; 8 bases are shared with TRBD2. V lost 0 bases and J lost 0; bases outside the gene matches: 10. The CDR3 covers 18 residues. Germline-derived CDR1 and CDR2 are SGDLS and YYNGEE. The CDR3: CASSVGRTGGVHQETQYF. The CDR3 DNA reads TGTGCCAGCAGCGTAGGGCGGACGGGGGGGGTACACCAAGAGACCCAGTACTTC.

The gene calls are TRBV19 and TRBJ2-2; TRBD2 aligns across 9 bases. J gave up 9 bases and V 4 bases, and 3 bases lay outside the gene matches. This CDR3 region has 13 residues. Germline CDR1 LNHDA, CDR2 SQIVND (reference sequence). The CDR3 is CASSTGLARELFF. The CDR3 nucleotides read TGTGCCAGTAGTACGGGACTAGCCCGGGAGCTGTTTTTT. Drawing the rest from reference TRBV19 and TRBJ2-2, the complete variable domain is DGGITQSPKYLFRKEGQNVTLSCEQNLNHDAMYWYRQDPGQGLRLIYYSQIVNDFQKGDIAEGYSVSREKKESFPLTVTSAQKNPTAFYLCASSTGLARELFFGEGSRLTVL.

V is TRBV7-2 and J is TRBJ2-2; D perhaps matches TRBD1 (7 bases). The germline V gene has CDR1 SGHTA and CDR2 FQGNSA. CDR3 length: 16 amino acids. V shed 4 bases and J shed 0 bases, with 12 bases lying between them. CDR3 region: CASSWEDRSNTGELFF. CDR3 DNA: TGTGCCAGCAGCTGGGAGGACAGGTCGAACACCGGGGAGCTGTTTTTT.

This rearrangement joins TRBV28 to TRBJ1-4; 9 bases are shared with TRBD1. This CDR3 comprises 14 residues. Germline CDR1 is MDHEN and CDR2 is SYDVKM. V lost 4 bases to trimming and J lost 5 bases; unmatched junction nucleotides: 2. The CDR3 DNA sequence: TGTGCCAGCAGTTGGGACAGGGCGAATGAAAAACTGTTTTTT. Amino acids: CASSWDRANEKLFF.

In the case of this clone: One end of the junction does not line up with germline, which may come from a read error. Other DNA sequences in the same sample also yield this CDR3. The V gene is TRBV19, the J gene TRBJ1-1, with 8 bases aligning to TRBD1. Germline CDR1 and CDR2: LNHDA and SQIVND (reference sequence). The CDR3 length is 14 residues. CDR3 nucleotides: TGTGCCAGTAGCCCGAGACAGGGGAACACTGAAGCCTTCTTT. As protein: CASSPRQGNTEAFF.

This rearrangement joins TRBV5-1 to TRBJ1-1, with 11 bases aligning to TRBD1. J was trimmed by 6 bases and V by 2 bases; bases with no gene match: 9. This CDR3 has 16 residues. The germline CDR1 and CDR2 sequences are SGHRS and YFSETQ. The CDR3 nucleotides read TGCGCCAGCAGCTTTCCCGGGACAGGGGGAAATTCTGAAGCTTTCTTT. This encodes CASSFPGTGGNSEAFF.

The CDR3 DNA reads TGTGCCAGCAGTCCCACGCTAGCCCAAGAGACCCAGTACTTC. Its translation: CASSPTLAQETQYF. The rearrangement links TRBV6-5 to TRBJ2-5; D possibly corresponds to TRBD2 (5 bases). The CDR3 sequence is 14 residues long. Trimming shortened V by 5 bases and J by 1 base, and 11 bases separated the two germline ends. Germline CDR1 reads MNHEY; CDR2 reads SVGAGI.

The chain couples TRBV4-2 to TRBJ2-3; the D is unclear. V was shortened by 1 base and J by 2 bases, with 13 bases between the two germline ends. The CDR3 loop spans 16 amino acids. Germline values: CDR1 LGHNA, CDR2 YNFKEQ. CDR3 nucleotides: TGTGCCAGCAGCCAAGGTGGCACAGTAATCACAGATACGCAGTATTTT. It translates to CASSQGGTVITDTQYF.

Of note for this clone: This sample includes further DNA sequences coding for the same CDR3. V is TRBV7-9 and J is TRBJ1-2, with D possibly TRBD1 on 5 matching bases. The CDR3 is 16 amino acids. The germline gives CDR1 SEHNR, CDR2 FQNEAQ (reference sequence). V lost 1 base and J lost 3, with 15 bases in between. CDR3 sequence reads: CASSLGGARWDYGYTF. In DNA form, the CDR3 reads TGTGCCAGCAGCTTAGGCGGGGCCAGGTGGGACTATGGCTACACCTTC.

The chain uses TRBV1 and TRBJ2-5; TRBD2 is the table's D call, not checked against the DNA. TRBV1 is reported as a pseudogene. The CDR3 loop spans 17 amino acids. CDR3 in DNA: TGCACCAGCAGCCAAGAGGGGGGACTAGCGGCACAAGAGACCCAGTACTTC. It is translated as CTSSQEGGLAAQETQYF.

About this clone: The junction differs from germline at one of its ends, possibly a read error. The chain has TRBV7-2 and TRBJ2-3; 9 nucleotides agree with TRBD1. The CDR3 is 13 residues long. CDR1 is SGHTA and CDR2 is FQGNSA in the germline V gene. For the CDR3, the DNA is TGTGCCAGCAGCTTAGATGGGGACAGGGCCGAGGCTTTT. Its protein product is CASSLDGDRAEAF.

The V gene is TRBV6-1, the J gene TRBJ2-5; D may be TRBD1 (5 bases). CDR1 MNHNS and CDR2 SASEGT come from the germline V gene. The CDR3 has 12 residues. Trimming shortened V by 5 bases and J by 5 bases, and 9 bases separated the two germline ends. The chain's CDR3 is CASSSNRETQYF. CDR3 in DNA: TGTGCCAGCAGTTCAAACAGGGAGACCCAGTACTTC.